This TCR beta chain was sequenced in a study of tissue T cells after allogeneic stem cell transplantation. The CDR3 extends over 14 amino acids. Germline CDR1 and CDR2: SGHND and FRSKSL. V dropped 6 bases and J dropped 6; count of bases not matched to a gene: 4. The data were produced by immunoSEQ multiplex PCR, yet TCRdb's version contains in-frame clones alone and is incomplete. Of 6,000 or so clones in the sample, less than 65% were seen once. Concerning this clone: As yet, its antigen is unknown. The gene names here belong to mouse. The read gets to within 1 residue of the CDR3 end, and the germline J gene fills in the rest.

Study results and limitations: Shared clones across patients were few; motif clustering revealed tissue-specific shared signatures. Tissue-detected TCR repertoire was only partly captured by blood and spleen T cells.

Time point noted: mouse harvest day 7 after allogeneic transplant. The graft held 10^6 splenic CD5+ T cells and 10^7 T-cell-depleted bone marrow cells. B6 (H2b) cells into BALB/c (H2d) mice; tissues taken at day 7 or 14. The rearrangement links TRBV15 to TRBJ2-5; the match to TRBD2 covers 12 bases. The source material was gut tissue. This clonotype was obtained from a female BALB/c mouse given C57BL/6 T cells with graft-versus-host disease after an allogeneic hematopoietic cell transplant. This CDR3 reads CASRPTGGADTQYF. Partial CDR3 DNA: TGTGCCAGCAGACCGACTGGGGGGGCGGACACCCAGTAC.